Presented here are 25 T cell receptor beta chains from one specimen sequenced in a study of siplizumab effects on memory and regulatory T cells. The table came from immunoSEQ multiplex PCR; TCRdb's copy has only in-frame clones and leaves some out. The sample shows around 100,000 clones, over 90% of them seen only once. What was sequenced was non-Treg CD4+ T cells sorted from blood. These receptors were collected from a human donor in good health.

The genes are TRBV5-1 and TRBJ2-5, with 12 bases lining up with TRBD2. This CDR3 comprises 16 residues. Germline-derived CDR1 and CDR2 are SGHRS and YFSETQ. V was pared by 1 base and J by 4 bases, with 5 bases of the junction left unmatched. The CDR3 DNA reads as TGCGCCAGCAGCTTGTGGACTAGCGGGAATGCAGAGACCCAGTACTTC. Translated, it gives CASSLWTSGNAETQYF.

Only a few counts were recorded for this clone. The rearrangement links TRBV27 to TRBJ1-2; no reliable D call. V was pared by 6 bases and J by 7 bases, with 21 bases between. Per the germline V gene, CDR1 is MNHEY and CDR2 is SMNVEV (reference sequence). CDR3 length: 15 amino acids. The CDR3 sequence is CASRPLQRIVLGYTF. The DNA for the CDR3 is TGTGCCAGCAGACCCCTTCAACGAATTGTACTTGGCTACACCTTC.

V is TRBV10-3 and J is TRBJ2-5; D gene unclear. The CDR3 is 12 amino acids. V was pared by 10 bases and J by 1 base, with 10 bases between. Germline V gene lookup returns CDR1 ENHRY and CDR2 SYGVKD. CDR3 sequence reads: CATAASQETQYF. The CDR3 bases are TGTGCCACCGCAGCGTCCCAAGAGACCCAGTACTTC.

This sequence joins TRBV5-4 and TRBJ2-3; D is unresolved. Trimming left V 3 bases short and J 4 bases short, with 15 bases between. CDR3 size: 15 residues. Germline lookup yields CDR1 SGHNT and CDR2 YYREEE (reference sequence). The DNA of the CDR3 is TGTGCCAGCAGCTCTCCGGCCGCCGGTGCAGATACGCAGTATTTT. It yields the protein CASSSPAAGADTQYF.

This chain joins TRBV5-1 and TRBJ2-7; 9 bases line up with TRBD1. The CDR3 loop spans 15 amino acids. Germline trimming cut 3 bases from V and 3 bases from J; bases unmatched to any gene: 7. Per the germline V gene, CDR1 is SGHRS and CDR2 is YFSETQ. The CDR3 loop is CASSSKTGGGYEQYF. The CDR3 DNA is TGCGCCAGCAGCTCGAAGACAGGGGGAGGCTACGAGCAGTACTTC.

This chain joins TRBV10-3 and TRBJ2-5; weak D call: TRBD2 (6 bases). Trimming cost V 0 bases and J 5 bases, with 13 bases left between them. Germline V gene sequence: CDR1 ENHRY, CDR2 SYGVKD. The CDR3 has 15 amino acids. Here the CDR3 DNA reads TGTGCCATCAGTGAGTCCACTAGCTCGGGTGAGACCCAGTACTTC. This gives the protein CAISESTSSGETQYF.

This chain uses TRBV19 with TRBJ2-1, with D tentatively TRBD2 (7 bases). The CDR3 length is 14 residues. The germline V and J ends were trimmed by 4 bases and 16 bases, with 23 bases remaining between them. Germline values: CDR1 LNHDA, CDR2 SQIVND (reference sequence). CDR3 nucleotides: TGTGCCAGTAGTACGCAATTGGGAGGGGGGCGCGAATTCTTC. This gives the protein CASSTQLGGGREFF.

The chain combines TRBV15 with TRBJ1-5; a weak D match, TRBD1 (5 bases). The V end was cut by 0 bases, the J end by 4 bases, with 22 bases between. CDR3 length equals 19 residues. In germline, CDR1 is LNHNV, CDR2 YYDKDF (reference sequence). The CDR3 is CATSREGPRGREVNQPQHF. The CDR3 DNA follows: TGTGCCACCAGCAGAGAGGGACCCCGCGGCCGAGAGGTGAATCAGCCCCAGCATTTT. Variable domain in full (rest from reference TRBV15 and TRBJ1-5): DAMVIQNPRYQVTQFGKPVTLSCSQTLNHNVMYWYQQKSSQAPKLLFHYYDKDFNNEADTPDNFQSRRPNTSFCFLDIRSPGLGDTAMYLCATSREGPRGREVNQPQHFGDGTRLSIL.

The V call is TRBV11-2, the J call TRBJ2-7, with D perhaps matching TRBD1 (6 bases). The CDR3 spans 16 residues. Germline CDR1 reads SGHAT; CDR2 reads FQNNGV. Trimming left V 3 bases short and J 3 bases short, with 18 bases between. The CDR3 sequence is CASSFSTVRGGYEQYF. The CDR3 region has the DNA TGTGCCAGCAGCTTTTCTACTGTGCGAGGGGGCTACGAGCAGTACTTC.

The V call is TRBV11-2, the J call TRBJ1-3; D unclear. Germline CDR1 is SGHAT and CDR2 is FQNNGV. The CDR3 has 11 amino acids. V lost 2 bases, J lost 8 bases, and 4 bases lay in between. DNA for the CDR3: TGTGCCAGCAGCTTATTCGACACCATATATTTT. The encoded protein is CASSLFDTIYF.

The chain is built from TRBV5-8 and TRBJ2-2; no clear D gene. The CDR3 covers 14 residues. The germline gives CDR1 SGHTS, CDR2 YDEGEE. Trimming removed 2 bases from V and 2 bases from J, with 7 bases in between. The CDR3 is CASSLNSNTGELFF. The CDR3 bases are TGTGCCAGCAGCTTAAACAGCAACACCGGGGAGCTGTTTTTT.

The chain employs TRBV29-1 and TRBJ1-1; a possible D gene is TRBD1 (5 bases). In germline, CDR1 is SQVTM, CDR2 ANQGSEA. The CDR3 has 13 residues. The V gene lost 7 bases and the J gene lost 0 bases, with 12 bases spanning the gap. The CDR3: CSGRRDLNTEAFF. For the CDR3, the DNA is TGCAGCGGGCGCAGGGACCTGAACACTGAAGCTTTCTTT.

The V call is TRBV2, the J call TRBJ2-7, with TRBD2 matching 8 bases. This CDR3 is 13 amino acids long. Germline CDR1 and CDR2: SNHLY and FYNNEI. The V segment lost 6 bases and the J segment 7 bases; nucleotides outside the gene matches: 8. The CDR3 sequence is CASRPGGPGEQYF. In nucleotides, the CDR3 is TGTGCCAGCAGACCGGGAGGGCCTGGGGAGCAGTACTTC.

This chain uses TRBV30 with TRBJ2-3; D perhaps matches TRBD2 (6 bases). Trimming shortened V by 0 bases and J by 5 bases, and 15 bases separated the two germline ends. The V gene's germline CDR1 is GTSNPN and CDR2 SVGIG (reference sequence). This CDR3 is 15 amino acids long. CDR3 amino acids: CAWSVVGGYGDTQYF. DNA for the CDR3: TGTGCCTGGAGTGTAGTGGGAGGATATGGAGATACGCAGTATTTT.

The chain carries TRBV7-2 and TRBJ1-5, with D hard to call. CDR3 length equals 11 residues. Germline CDR1 is SGHTA and CDR2 is FQGNSA. The germline V and J ends were trimmed by 1 base and 7 bases, with 2 bases remaining between them. The CDR3 region is CASSLEQPQHF. DNA of the CDR3: TGTGCCAGCAGCTTAGAGCAGCCCCAGCATTTT.

V gene TRBV19 combines with J gene TRBJ1-3; TRBD1 is a possible D gene (5 bases). The ends were cut back, 6 bases at V and 0 bases at J, with 15 bases in the middle. The germline CDR1 and CDR2 sequences are LNHDA and SQIVND (reference sequence). The CDR3 has 16 residues. The CDR3 here is CASRSQGPFSGNTIYF. CDR3 in DNA: TGTGCCAGTAGAAGCCAGGGACCCTTCTCTGGAAACACCATATATTTT.

This sequence joins TRBV5-1 and TRBJ2-1; D is perhaps TRBD1 or TRBD2 (5 bases each). V lost 4 bases and J 3 bases, leaving 11 bases between the germline ends. Germline V gene data show CDR1 as SGHRS and CDR2 as YFSETQ. The CDR3 loop spans 14 amino acids. This chain's CDR3 is CASSPGTYYNEQFF. The CDR3 nucleotides read TGCGCCAGCAGCCCCGGGACCTACTACAATGAGCAGTTCTTC.

This clone was observed a single time. V is TRBV27 and J is TRBJ1-5; D is unresolved. Germline V gene data show CDR1 as MNHEY and CDR2 as SMNVEV (reference sequence). This CDR3 contains 13 residues. Trimming shortened V by 3 bases and J by 4 bases, and 7 bases separated the two germline ends. This CDR3 reads CASSFSGNQPQHF. In DNA, the CDR3 is TGTGCCAGCAGTTTTTCGGGGAATCAGCCCCAGCATTTT.

This sequence joins TRBV2 and TRBJ2-5; D unclear. Germline V gene lookup returns CDR1 SNHLY and CDR2 FYNNEI. Trimming pared 4 bases from V and 7 bases from J, leaving 10 bases between. This CDR3 has 12 residues. The CDR3 DNA follows: TGTGCCAGCAGTGTCGTAGATGTGACCCAGTACTTC. Protein product: CASSVVDVTQYF.

This CDR3 reads CASSPPSVRDEQYF. The CDR3 coding sequence is TGTGCCAGCTCACCACCAAGCGTGAGGGACGAGCAGTACTTC. V usage is TRBV18 and J usage is TRBJ2-7, with a weak D call TRBD2 (5 bases). The CDR3 is 14 amino acids. V lost 0 bases and J lost 5, with 11 bases in between. Per germline, CDR1 KGHSH and CDR2 LQKENI.

The chain couples TRBV7-9 to TRBJ2-2, with D possibly matching TRBD1 (5 bases). The V gene lost 4 bases and the J gene lost 2 bases, with 8 bases spanning the gap. From germline, CDR1 is SEHNR and CDR2 FQNEAQ (reference sequence). The CDR3 has 14 amino acids. The CDR3 DNA sequence: TGTGCCAGCAGCTCCCGGACAAACACCGGGGAGCTGTTTTTT. It specifies CASSSRTNTGELFF.

The chain joins TRBV19 to TRBJ1-1; a weak D match, TRBD1 (5 bases). Trimming shortened V by 6 bases and J by 2 bases, and 16 bases separated the two germline ends. Germline values: CDR1 LNHDA, CDR2 SQIVND (reference sequence). The CDR3 extends over 15 amino acids. CDR3 sequence reads: CASRAGTNLNTEAFF. The CDR3, as DNA: TGTGCCAGTAGGGCGGGGACCAACCTAAACACTGAAGCTTTCTTT.

This chain links TRBV7-9 with TRBJ2-5; D is perhaps TRBD2 (5 bases). The DNA end is a closer match to TRBJ2-7, so the J assignment may be wrong. The CDR3 loop spans 14 amino acids. Germline loops: CDR1 SEHNR, CDR2 FQNEAQ (reference sequence). For the CDR3, the DNA is TGTGCCAGCAGCTCCCAGCCTCGGGATTCCGAGCAGTACTTC. It codes for CASSSQPRDSEQYF.

The V gene is TRBV19, the J gene TRBJ1-3; D unresolved. The CDR3 covers 12 residues. V was clipped by 3 bases and J by 7 bases, with 7 bases between them. Per the germline V gene, CDR1 is LNHDA and CDR2 is SQIVND (reference sequence). The CDR3 here is CASSIGHNTIYF. The CDR3 nucleotides read TGTGCCAGTAGTATTGGTCACAACACCATATATTTT. The full variable domain, with the rest looked up from reference TRBV19 and TRBJ1-3, is DGGITQSPKYLFRKEGQNVTLSCEQNLNHDAMYWYRQDPGQGLRLIYYSQIVNDFQKGDIAEGYSVSREKKESFPLTVTSAQKNPTAFYLCASSIGHNTIYFGEGSWLTVV.

The rearrangement links TRBV2 to TRBJ2-1; no reliable D call. Trimming removed 5 bases from V and 0 bases from J, with 11 bases in between. CDR1 SNHLY and CDR2 FYNNEI come from the germline V gene. The CDR3 has 15 amino acids. CDR3 in amino acids: CASSSFFSSYNEQFF. The CDR3 region has the DNA TGTGCCAGCAGTTCCTTCTTCTCCTCCTACAATGAGCAGTTCTTC.